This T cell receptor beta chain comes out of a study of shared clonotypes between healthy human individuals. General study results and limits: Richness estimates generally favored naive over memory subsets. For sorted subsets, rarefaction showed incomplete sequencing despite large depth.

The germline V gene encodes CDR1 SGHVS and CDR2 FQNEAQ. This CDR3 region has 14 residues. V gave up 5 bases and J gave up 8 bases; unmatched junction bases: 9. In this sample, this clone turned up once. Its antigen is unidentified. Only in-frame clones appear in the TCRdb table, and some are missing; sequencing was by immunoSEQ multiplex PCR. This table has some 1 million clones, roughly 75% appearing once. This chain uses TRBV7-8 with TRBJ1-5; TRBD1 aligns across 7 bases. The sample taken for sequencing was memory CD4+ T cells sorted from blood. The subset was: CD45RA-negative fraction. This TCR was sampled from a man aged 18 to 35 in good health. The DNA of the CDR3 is TGTGCCAGCAGCCCAAGAGGGGGCCGCGAGCCCCAGCATTTT. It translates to CASSPRGGREPQHF.